A selection of T cell receptor beta chains follows, all from one sample in a study of blood T cell repertoires in COVID-19. The data were produced by immunoSEQ multiplex PCR, yet TCRdb's version contains in-frame clones alone and is incomplete. The data hold 350,000 to 450,000 clones, with roughly nine tenths observed a single time. The sample consisted of PBMCs or T cells enriched from blood (not recorded which). These receptors were obtained from a man aged 25 to 40 who had recovered from COVID-19. The conserved cysteine and the conserved F or W are not part of the CDR3 here. Not every row has a clone size; where given, it reads once, few, many or a size class.

abundance	v_gene	j_gene	CDR3aa
-	TRBV4-1	TRBJ1-2	ASSQDRSGAPPRNYGYT
-	TRBV28	TRBJ1-2	ASSFGIGNGYT
-	TRBV6-5	TRBJ2-7	ASSRAAGVGYEQY
-	TRBV30	TRBJ2-1	AWSVLDSYNEQF
-	TRBV2	TRBJ2-7	ASSVTSGRGEQY
-	TRBV10-3	TRBJ2-5	AISGSGTQETQY
-	TRBV5-1	TRBJ1-1	ASSPGQGEAF
-	TRBV6-2/TRBV6-3	TRBJ1-2	ASSPQGTTVYGYT
many	TRBV28	TRBJ2-1	ASILTSGLGEQF
-	TRBV7-6	TRBJ1-5	ASSPDTSNQPQH
-	TRBV6-2/TRBV6-3	TRBJ1-1	ASSLLSLDRNTEAF
-	TRBV11-1	TRBJ1-4	ASRFGTNEKLF
-	TRBV11-1	TRBJ2-5	ASSTIHGLTSETQY
-	TRBV6-5	TRBJ2-5	ASHEVGTIGQTQY
-	TRBV5-4	TRBJ1-1	ASSSMAGRTEAF
few	TRBV5-1	TRBJ1-1	ASSGPGQHINTEAF
-	TRBV6-5	TRBJ1-1	ASSYRQGFTEAF
-	TRBV11-1	TRBJ2-7	ASSLDPGSGYEQY
-	TRBV12-5	TRBJ2-7	ASGRSDRTYEQY
-	TRBV28	TRBJ2-5	ASSNGGLVFKTQY
-	TRBV5-1	TRBJ1-1	ASSPQGYNTEAF
-	TRBV28	TRBJ1-2	ASSSGTGRLGYT
-	TRBV7-2	TRBJ2-3	ASSLGFRRGDTQY
few	TRBV28	TRBJ1-5	ASSFPHGTGNQPQH
-	TRBV30	TRBJ1-5	AWSAKGAQPQH
few	TRBV19	TRBJ2-7	ASSIVAGVRSYEQY
-	TRBV18	TRBJ1-5	ASSPEERQPQH
few	TRBV5-4	TRBJ2-3	ASNLMGTGKKDTQY
-	TRBV5-5	TRBJ2-7	ASSLLETTYEQY
-	TRBV2	TRBJ1-6	ASKVQGRFYNSPLH
-	TRBV29-1	TRBJ1-5	SVGGAANQPQH
-	TRBV4-1	TRBJ2-3	ASSPHPLPGDTQY
-	TRBV2	TRBJ2-1	ASSENSREQF
-	TRBV5-1	TRBJ2-3	ASSANPGLASDTQY
-	TRBV11-2	TRBJ2-7	ASSLDLAVGSYEQY
-	TRBV28	TRBJ1-2	ASSFYRGHYGYT
-	TRBV5-1	TRBJ1-1	ASSFAGQENTEAF
-	TRBV7-2	TRBJ2-7	ASSLTLPGYEQY
-	TRBV5-1	TRBJ2-3	ASSLGRGLTDTQY
-	TRBV6-5	TRBJ1-2	ASSYSQGWVFGYT
-	TRBV7-7	TRBJ2-5	ASRPTGQQETQY
-	TRBV11-3	TRBJ2-2	ASSSRQGELF